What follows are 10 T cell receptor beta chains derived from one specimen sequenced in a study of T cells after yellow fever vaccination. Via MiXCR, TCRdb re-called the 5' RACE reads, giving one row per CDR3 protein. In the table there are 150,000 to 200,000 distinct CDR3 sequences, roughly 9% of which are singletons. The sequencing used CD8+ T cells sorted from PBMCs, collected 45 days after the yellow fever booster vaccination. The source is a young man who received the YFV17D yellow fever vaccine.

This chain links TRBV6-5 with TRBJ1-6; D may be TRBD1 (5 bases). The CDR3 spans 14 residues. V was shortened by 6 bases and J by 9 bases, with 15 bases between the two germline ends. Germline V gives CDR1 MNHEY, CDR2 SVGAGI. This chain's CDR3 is CASSQGGGSSPLHF. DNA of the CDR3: TGTGCCAGCAGCCAGGGCGGGGGAAGTTCACCCCTCCACTTT.

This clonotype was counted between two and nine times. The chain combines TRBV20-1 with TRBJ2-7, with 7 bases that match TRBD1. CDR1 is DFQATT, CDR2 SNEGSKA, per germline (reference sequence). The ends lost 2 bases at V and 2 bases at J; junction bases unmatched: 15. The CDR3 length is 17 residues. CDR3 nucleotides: TGCAGTGCTAGACCATCCATCTTTACAGGGGATACCTACGAGCAGTACGTC. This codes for CSARPSIFTGDTYEQYV.

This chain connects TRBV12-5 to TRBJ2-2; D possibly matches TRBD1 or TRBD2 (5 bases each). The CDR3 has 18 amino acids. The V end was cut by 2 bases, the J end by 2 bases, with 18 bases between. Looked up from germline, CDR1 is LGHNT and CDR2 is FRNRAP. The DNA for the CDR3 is TGTGCTAGTGGTTTGTCCCGGGACCTCCGGTTCAACACCGGGGAGCTGTTTTTT. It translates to CASGLSRDLRFNTGELFF.

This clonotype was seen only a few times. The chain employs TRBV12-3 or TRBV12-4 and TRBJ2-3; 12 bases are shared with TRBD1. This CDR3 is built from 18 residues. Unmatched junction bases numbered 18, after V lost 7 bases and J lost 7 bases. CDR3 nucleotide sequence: TGTGCCAGCATCAACCGAGCACACCCGGGACAGGGGGCCTATACGCAGTATTTT. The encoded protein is CASINRAHPGQGAYTQYF.

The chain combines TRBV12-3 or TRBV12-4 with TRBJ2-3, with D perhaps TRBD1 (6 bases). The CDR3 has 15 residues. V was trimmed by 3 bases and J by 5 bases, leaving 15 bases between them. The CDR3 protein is CASSFRGRFVDTQYF. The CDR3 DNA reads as TGTGCCAGCAGTTTCAGGGGACGGTTCGTAGATACGCAGTATTTT.

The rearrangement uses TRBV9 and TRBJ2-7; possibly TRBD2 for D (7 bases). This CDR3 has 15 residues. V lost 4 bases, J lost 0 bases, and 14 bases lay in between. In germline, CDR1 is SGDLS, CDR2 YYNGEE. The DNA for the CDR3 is TGTGCCAGCAGCCCCGGGGGCGGGAGCTCCTACGAGCAGTACTTC. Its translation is CASSPGGGSSYEQYF.

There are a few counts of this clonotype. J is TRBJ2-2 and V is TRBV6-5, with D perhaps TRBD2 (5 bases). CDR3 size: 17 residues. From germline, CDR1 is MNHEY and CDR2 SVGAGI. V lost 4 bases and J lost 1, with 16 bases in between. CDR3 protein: CASSSPYREENTGELFF. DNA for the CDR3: TGTGCCAGCAGTTCTCCCTACCGGGAAGAGAACACCGGGGAGCTGTTTTTT.

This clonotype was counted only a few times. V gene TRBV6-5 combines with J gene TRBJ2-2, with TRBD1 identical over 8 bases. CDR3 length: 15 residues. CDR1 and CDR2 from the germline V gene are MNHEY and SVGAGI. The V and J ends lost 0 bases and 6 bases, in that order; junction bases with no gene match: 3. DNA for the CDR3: TGTGCCAGCAGTTACTCACAGGGGGAGGCCGGGGAGCTGTTTTTT. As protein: CASSYSQGEAGELFF.

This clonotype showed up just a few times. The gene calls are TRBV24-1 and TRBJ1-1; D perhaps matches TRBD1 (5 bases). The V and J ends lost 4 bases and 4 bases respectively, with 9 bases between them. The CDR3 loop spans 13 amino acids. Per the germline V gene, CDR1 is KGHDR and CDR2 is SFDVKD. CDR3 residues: CATSEAGGTEAFF. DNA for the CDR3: TGTGCCACCAGTGAGGCGGGGGGCACTGAAGCTTTCTTT.

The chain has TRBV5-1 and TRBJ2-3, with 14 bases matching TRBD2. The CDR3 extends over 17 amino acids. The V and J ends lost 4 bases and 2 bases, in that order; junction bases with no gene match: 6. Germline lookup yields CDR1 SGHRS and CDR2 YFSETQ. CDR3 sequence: CASSRTSGGLPTDTQYF. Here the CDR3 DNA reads TGCGCCAGCAGCCGGACTAGCGGGGGGCTACCCACAGATACGCAGTATTTT.